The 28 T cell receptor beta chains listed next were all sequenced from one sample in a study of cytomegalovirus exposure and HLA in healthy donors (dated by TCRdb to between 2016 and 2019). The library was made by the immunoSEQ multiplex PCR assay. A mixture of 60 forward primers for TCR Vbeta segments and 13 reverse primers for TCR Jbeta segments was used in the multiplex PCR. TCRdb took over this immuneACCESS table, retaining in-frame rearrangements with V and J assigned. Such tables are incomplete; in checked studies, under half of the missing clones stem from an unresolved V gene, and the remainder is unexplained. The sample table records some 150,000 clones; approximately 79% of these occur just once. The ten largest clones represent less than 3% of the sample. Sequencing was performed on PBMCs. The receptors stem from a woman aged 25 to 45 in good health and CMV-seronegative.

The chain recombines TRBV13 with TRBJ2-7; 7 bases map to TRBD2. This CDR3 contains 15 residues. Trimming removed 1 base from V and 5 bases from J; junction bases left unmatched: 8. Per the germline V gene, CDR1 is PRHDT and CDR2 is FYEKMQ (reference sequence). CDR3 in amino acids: CASSLALAEAHEQYF. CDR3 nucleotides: TGTGCCAGCAGCTTAGCGCTAGCGGAGGCCCACGAGCAGTACTTC.

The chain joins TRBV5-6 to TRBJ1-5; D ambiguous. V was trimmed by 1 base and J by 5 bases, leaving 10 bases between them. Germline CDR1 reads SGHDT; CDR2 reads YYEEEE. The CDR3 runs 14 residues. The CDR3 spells CASSLQLQDQPQHF. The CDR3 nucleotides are TGTGCCAGCAGCTTGCAACTCCAAGATCAGCCCCAGCATTTT.

The CDR3 region is CASRRLAGGQPLQETQYF. CDR3 bases: TGTGCCAGCAGGCGACTAGCGGGGGGACAACCCCTCCAAGAGACCCAGTACTTC. The V call is TRBV7-8, the J call TRBJ2-5, with 13 positions matching TRBD2. Germline V lookup: CDR1 SGHVS, CDR2 FQNEAQ. The CDR3 extends over 18 amino acids. The junction had 11 bases not matched to a gene; V was cut back by 6 bases and J by 1 base.

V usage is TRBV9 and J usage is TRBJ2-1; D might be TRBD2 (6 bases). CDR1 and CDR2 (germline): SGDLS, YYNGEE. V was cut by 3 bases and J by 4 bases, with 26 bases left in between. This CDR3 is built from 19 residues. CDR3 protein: CASSGGTLFLPSSYNEQFF. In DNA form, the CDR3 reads TGTGCCAGCAGCGGCGGGACTCTCTTCTTGCCCTCGTCATACAATGAGCAGTTCTTC.

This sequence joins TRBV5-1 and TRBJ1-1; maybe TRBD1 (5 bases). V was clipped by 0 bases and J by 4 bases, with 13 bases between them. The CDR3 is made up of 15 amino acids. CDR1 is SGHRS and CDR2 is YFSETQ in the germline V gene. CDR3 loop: CASSLASQGGTEAFF. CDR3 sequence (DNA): TGCGCCAGCAGCTTGGCCAGTCAGGGTGGCACTGAAGCTTTCTTT.

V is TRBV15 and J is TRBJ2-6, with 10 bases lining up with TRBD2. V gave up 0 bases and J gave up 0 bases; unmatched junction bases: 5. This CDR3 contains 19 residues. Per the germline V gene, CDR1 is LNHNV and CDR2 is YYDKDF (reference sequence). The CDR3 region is CATSRDPGTSASGANVLTF. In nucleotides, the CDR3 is TGTGCCACCAGCAGAGATCCCGGGACTAGCGCCTCTGGGGCCAACGTCCTGACTTTC.

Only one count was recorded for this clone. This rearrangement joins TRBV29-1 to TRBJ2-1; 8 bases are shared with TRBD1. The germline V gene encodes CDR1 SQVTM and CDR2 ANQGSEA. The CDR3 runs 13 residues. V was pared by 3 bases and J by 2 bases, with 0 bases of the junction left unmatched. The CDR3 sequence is CSVEGQAYNEQFF. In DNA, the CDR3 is TGCAGCGTTGAGGGACAGGCCTACAATGAGCAGTTCTTC.

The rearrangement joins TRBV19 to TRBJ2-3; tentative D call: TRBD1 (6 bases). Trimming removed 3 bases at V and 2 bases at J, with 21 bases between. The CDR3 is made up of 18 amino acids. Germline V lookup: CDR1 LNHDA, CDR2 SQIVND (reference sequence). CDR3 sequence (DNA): TGTGCCAGTAGTATCTCGGGGTGGGGGCCCCGGGACACAGATACGCAGTATTTT. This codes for CASSISGWGPRDTDTQYF.

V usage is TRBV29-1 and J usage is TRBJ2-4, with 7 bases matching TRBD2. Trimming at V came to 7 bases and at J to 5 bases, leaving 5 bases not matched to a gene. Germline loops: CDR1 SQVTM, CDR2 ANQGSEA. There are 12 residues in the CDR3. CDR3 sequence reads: CSAREGENIQYF. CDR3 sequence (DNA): TGCAGCGCAAGGGAGGGCGAAAACATTCAGTACTTC. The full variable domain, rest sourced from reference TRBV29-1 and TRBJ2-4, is SAVISQKPSRDICQRGTSLTIQCQVDSQVTMMFWYRQQPGQSLTLIATANQGSEATYESGFVIDKFPISRPNLTFSTLTVSNMSPEDSSIYLCSAREGENIQYFGAGTRLSVL.

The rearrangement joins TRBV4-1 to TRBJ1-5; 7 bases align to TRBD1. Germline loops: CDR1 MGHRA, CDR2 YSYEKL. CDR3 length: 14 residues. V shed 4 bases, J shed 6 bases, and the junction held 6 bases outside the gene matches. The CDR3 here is CASSPKTGSQPQHF. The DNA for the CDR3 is TGCGCCAGCAGCCCGAAGACAGGGAGTCAGCCCCAGCATTTT.

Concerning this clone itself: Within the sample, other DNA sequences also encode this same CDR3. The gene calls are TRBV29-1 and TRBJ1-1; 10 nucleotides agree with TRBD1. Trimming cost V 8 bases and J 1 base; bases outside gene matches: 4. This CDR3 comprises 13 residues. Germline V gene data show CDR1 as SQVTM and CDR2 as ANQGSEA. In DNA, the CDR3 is TGCAGCCTAAGGACAGGGGGGAACACTGAAGCTTTCTTT. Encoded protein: CSLRTGGNTEAFF.

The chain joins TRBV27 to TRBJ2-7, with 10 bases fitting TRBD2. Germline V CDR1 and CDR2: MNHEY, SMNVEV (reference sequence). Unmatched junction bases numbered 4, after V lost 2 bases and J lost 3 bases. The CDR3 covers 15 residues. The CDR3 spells CASSLTASGGYEQYF. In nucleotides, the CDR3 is TGTGCCAGCAGTTTAACGGCTAGCGGGGGCTACGAGCAGTACTTC.

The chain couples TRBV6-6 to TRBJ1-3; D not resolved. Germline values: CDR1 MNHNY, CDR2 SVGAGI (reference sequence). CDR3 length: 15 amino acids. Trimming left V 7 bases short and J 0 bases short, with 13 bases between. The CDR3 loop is CASIGPRTSGNTIYF. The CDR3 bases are TGTGCCAGCATTGGCCCCAGAACCTCTGGAAACACCATATATTTT.

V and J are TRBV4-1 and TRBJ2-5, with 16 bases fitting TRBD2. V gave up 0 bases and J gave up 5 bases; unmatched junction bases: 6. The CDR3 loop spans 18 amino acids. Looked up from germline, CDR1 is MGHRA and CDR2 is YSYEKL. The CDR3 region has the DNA TGCGCCAGCAGCCAAGATCAGGGACTAGCGGGAGGGCCGGAGACCCAGTACTTC. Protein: CASSQDQGLAGGPETQYF.

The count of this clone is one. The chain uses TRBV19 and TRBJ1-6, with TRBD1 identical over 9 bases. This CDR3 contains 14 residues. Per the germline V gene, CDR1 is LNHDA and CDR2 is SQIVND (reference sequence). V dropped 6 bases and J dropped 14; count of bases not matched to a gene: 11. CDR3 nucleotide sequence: TGTGCCAGTAGATCACAGGGGGCTCCCCTTGCCCTCCACTTT. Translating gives CASRSQGAPLALHF.

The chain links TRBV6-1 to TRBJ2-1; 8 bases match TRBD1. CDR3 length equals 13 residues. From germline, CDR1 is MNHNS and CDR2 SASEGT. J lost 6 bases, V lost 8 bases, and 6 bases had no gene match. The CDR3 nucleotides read TGTGCCAGCGGCGGGACAGGTCTCAATGAGCAGTTCTTC. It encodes CASGGTGLNEQFF.

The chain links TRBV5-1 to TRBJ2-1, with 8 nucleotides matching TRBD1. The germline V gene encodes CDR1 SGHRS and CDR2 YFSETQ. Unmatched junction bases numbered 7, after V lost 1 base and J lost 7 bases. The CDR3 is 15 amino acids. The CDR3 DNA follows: TGCGCCAGCAGCTTGTACCAGGGGGCGCGGAATGAGCAGTTCTTC. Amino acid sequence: CASSLYQGARNEQFF.

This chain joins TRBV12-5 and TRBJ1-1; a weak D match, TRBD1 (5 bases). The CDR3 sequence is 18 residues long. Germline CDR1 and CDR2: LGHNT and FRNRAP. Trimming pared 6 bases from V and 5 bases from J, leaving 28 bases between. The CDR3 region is CASGLIDRDSFLWTEAFF. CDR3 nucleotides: TGTGCTAGTGGCCTAATTGACAGAGATAGTTTTTTGTGGACTGAAGCTTTCTTT.

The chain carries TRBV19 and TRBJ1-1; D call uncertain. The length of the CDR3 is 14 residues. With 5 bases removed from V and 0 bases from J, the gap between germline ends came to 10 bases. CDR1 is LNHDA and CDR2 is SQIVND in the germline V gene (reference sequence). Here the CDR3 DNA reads TGTGCCAGTAGTTTCACAGTCATGAACACTGAAGCTTTCTTT. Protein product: CASSFTVMNTEAFF.

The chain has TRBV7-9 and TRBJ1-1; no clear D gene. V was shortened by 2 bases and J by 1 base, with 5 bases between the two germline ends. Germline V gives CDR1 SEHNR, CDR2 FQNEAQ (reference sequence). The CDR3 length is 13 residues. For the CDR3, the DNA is TGTGCCAGCAGCTTATGGCAGAACACTGAAGCTTTCTTT. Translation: CASSLWQNTEAFF.

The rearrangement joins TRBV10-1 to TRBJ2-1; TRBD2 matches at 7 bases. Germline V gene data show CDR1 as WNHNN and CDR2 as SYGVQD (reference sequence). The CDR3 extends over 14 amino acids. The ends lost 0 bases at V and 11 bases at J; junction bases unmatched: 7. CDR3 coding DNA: TGCGCCAGCAGTGAGTCGGGAAGGCGGGGGAAGCAGTTCTTC. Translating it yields CASSESGRRGKQFF.

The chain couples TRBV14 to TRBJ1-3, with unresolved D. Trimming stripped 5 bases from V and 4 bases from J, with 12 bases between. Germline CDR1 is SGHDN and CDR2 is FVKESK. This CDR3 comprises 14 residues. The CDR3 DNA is TGTGCCAGCAGCGCCTGGGGAGCAGGAAACACCATATATTTT. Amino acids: CASSAWGAGNTIYF. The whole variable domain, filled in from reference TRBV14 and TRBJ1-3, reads EAGVTQFPSHSVIEKGQTVTLRCDPISGHDNLYWYRRVMGKEIKFLLHFVKESKQDESGMPNNRFLAERTGGTYSTLKVQPAELEDSGVYFCASSAWGAGNTIYFGEGSWLTVV.

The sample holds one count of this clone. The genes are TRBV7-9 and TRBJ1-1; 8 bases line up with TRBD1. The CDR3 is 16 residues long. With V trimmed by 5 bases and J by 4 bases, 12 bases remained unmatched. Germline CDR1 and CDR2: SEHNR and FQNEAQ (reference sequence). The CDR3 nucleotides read TGTGCCAGCAGCCCGGCGGCAGGGGGCTTGGGCACTGAAGCTTTCTTT. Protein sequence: CASSPAAGGLGTEAFF. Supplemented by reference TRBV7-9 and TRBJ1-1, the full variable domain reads DTGVSQNPRHKITKRGQNVTFRCDPISEHNRLYWYRQTLGQGPEFLTYFQNEAQLEKSRLLSDRFSAERPKGSFSTLEIQRTEQGDSAMYLCASSPAAGGLGTEAFFGQGTRLTVV.

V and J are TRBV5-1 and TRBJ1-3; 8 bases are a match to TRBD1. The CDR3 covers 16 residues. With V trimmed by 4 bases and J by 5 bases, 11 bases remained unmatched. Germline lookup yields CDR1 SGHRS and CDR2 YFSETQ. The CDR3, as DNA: TGCGCCAGCAGCCAACAAGGACAGGGTGTAAGAAACACCATATATTTT. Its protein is CASSQQGQGVRNTIYF.

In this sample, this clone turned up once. CDR3 sequence reads: CASSTAGEETQYF. In nucleotides, the CDR3 is TGTGCCAGCAGTACAGCAGGGGAAGAGACCCAGTACTTC. The genes are TRBV2 and TRBJ2-5; D might be TRBD1 (6 bases). CDR1 and CDR2 (germline): SNHLY, FYNNEI. The CDR3 sequence is 13 residues long. Trimming pared 5 bases from V and 3 bases from J, leaving 10 bases between.

The CDR3, as DNA: TGTGCCAGCAGCCGGGACATATATGGCTACACCTTC. This sequence encodes CASSRDIYGYTF. V and J are TRBV7-2 and TRBJ1-2, with D possibly being TRBD1 (6 bases). V dropped 5 bases and J dropped 5 bases, with 9 bases sitting between them. Germline CDR1 SGHTA, CDR2 FQGNSA. This CDR3 comprises 12 residues. The full variable domain, completed using reference TRBV7-2 and TRBJ1-2, is GAGVSQSPSNKVTEKGKDVELRCDPISGHTALYWYRQSLGQGLEFLIYFQGNSAPDKSGLPSDRFSAERTGGSVSTLTIQRTQQEDSAVYLCASSRDIYGYTFGSGTRLTVV.

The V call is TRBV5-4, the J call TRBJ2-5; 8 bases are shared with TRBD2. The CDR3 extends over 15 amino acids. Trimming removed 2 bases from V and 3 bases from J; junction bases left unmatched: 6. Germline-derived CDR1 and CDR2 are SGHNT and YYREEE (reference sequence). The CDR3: CASSLYGGGKETQYF. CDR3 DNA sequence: TGTGCCAGCAGCTTATACGGCGGGGGGAAAGAGACCCAGTACTTC.

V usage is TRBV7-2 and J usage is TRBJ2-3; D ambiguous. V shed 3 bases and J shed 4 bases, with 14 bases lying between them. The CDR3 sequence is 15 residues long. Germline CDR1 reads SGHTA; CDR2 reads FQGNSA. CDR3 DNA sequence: TGTGCCAGCAGCTTTGAGCCCCCTCCGGCAGATACGCAGTATTTT. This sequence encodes CASSFEPPPADTQYF.